This T cell receptor beta chain originates from a study of T cells in Graves' hyperthyroidism and ophthalmopathy. Overall study context: Prior to any treatment, at the point of initial diagnosis, peripheral blood was collected. Findings and caveats of the study: Researchers report that a 13 V-J model separated ophthalmopathy from stable hyperthyroidism. The model's output predicted ophthalmopathy at a median of 6.5 months prior to onset.

Disease lasting under 3 months, a NOSPECS grade of at least 4, and a Clinical Activity Score of at least 3 were features of the ophthalmopathy patients. This CDR3 spans 11 amino acids. Trimming took 5 bases from V and 6 from J, leaving 8 bases between them. Germline V gives CDR1 SEHNR, CDR2 FQNEAQ (reference sequence). It was RNA transcripts that yielded the amplified TCR beta CDR3 regions. The HTBI primer set served for first-round RT-PCR of the TCR CDR3. TCRdb reanalysed the multiplex PCR reads using MiXCR and keeps one entry per CDR3 protein. The data contain some 350,000 distinct CDR3 sequences, approximately 13% of them singletons. This clonotype was seen repeatedly, ten times or more. Its antigen is still unknown.

The V and J genes are TRBV7-9 and TRBJ2-7, with D perhaps matching TRBD1 (5 bases). What was sequenced was blood. The clonotype comes from a woman aged 40 to 55 with Graves' ophthalmopathy. This CDR3 reads CASSQGAEQYF. Written as DNA, the CDR3 is TGTGCCAGCAGCCAAGGGGCCGAGCAGTACTTC. The variable domain in full, with the rest retrieved from reference TRBV7-9 and TRBJ2-7, is DTGVSQNPRHKITKRGQNVTFRCDPISEHNRLYWYRQTLGQGPEFLTYFQNEAQLEKSRLLSDRFSAERPKGSFSTLEIQRTEQGDSAMYLCASSQGAEQYFGPGTRLTVT.